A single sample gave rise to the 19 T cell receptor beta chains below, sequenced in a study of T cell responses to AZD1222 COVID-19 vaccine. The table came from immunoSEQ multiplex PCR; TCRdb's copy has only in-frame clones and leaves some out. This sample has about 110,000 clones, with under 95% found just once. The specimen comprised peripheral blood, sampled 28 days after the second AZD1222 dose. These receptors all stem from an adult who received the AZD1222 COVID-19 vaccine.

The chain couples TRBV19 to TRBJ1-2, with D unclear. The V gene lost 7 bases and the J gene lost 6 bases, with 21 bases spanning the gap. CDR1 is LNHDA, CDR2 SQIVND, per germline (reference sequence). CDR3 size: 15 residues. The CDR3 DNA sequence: TGTGCCAGTATTCGGACTTCGCCTACCGTTAATGGCTACACCTTC. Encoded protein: CASIRTSPTVNGYTF.

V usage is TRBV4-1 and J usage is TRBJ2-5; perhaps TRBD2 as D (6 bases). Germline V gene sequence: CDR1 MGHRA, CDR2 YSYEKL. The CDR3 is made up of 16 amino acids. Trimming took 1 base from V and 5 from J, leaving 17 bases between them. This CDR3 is CASSQALTSSAETQYF. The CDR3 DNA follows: TGCGCCAGCAGCCAAGCCCTGACTAGTTCAGCCGAGACCCAGTACTTC.

The CDR3 DNA reads TGTGCCAGCAGTTCGGGACTAGCCGGCTACGAGCAGTACTTC. This translates into CASSSGLAGYEQYF. This chain uses TRBV27 with TRBJ2-7, with TRBD2 matching 9 bases. With 4 bases clipped from V and 3 bases from J, the junction kept 4 bases outside the gene matches. Germline V gene data show CDR1 as MNHEY and CDR2 as SMNVEV (reference sequence). The CDR3 has 14 residues.

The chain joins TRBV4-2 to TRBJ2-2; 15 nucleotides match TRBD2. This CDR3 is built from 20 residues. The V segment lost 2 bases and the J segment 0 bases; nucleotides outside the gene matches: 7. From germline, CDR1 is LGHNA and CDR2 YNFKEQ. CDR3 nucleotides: TGTGCCAGCAGCCAAAATATGGGACTAGCGGGGGGACCGAACACCGGGGAGCTGTTTTTT. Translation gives CASSQNMGLAGGPNTGELFF.

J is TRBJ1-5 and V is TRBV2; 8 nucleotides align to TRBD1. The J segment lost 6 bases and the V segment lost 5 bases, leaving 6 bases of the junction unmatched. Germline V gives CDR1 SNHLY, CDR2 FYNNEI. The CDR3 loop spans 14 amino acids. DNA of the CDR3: TGTGCCAGCAGTCCAGGGGGCTGGGGTCAGCCCCAGCATTTT. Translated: CASSPGGWGQPQHF.

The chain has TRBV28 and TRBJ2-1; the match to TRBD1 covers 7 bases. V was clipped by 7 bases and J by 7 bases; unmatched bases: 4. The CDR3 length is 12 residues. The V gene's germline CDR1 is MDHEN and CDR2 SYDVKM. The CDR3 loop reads CASTDRDNEQFF. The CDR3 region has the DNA TGTGCCAGCACCGACAGGGATAATGAGCAGTTCTTC.

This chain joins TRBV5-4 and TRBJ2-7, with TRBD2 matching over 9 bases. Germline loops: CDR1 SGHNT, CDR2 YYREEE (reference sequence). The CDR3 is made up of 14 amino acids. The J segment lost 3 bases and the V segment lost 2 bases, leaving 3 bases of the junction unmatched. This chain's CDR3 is CASSFAGGLYEQYF. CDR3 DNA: TGTGCCAGCAGCTTTGCGGGAGGGCTCTACGAGCAGTACTTC. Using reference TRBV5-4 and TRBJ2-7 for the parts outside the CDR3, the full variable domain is ETGVTQSPTHLIKTRGQQVTLRCSSQSGHNTVSWYQQALGQGPQFIFQYYREEENGRGNFPPRFSGLQFPNYSSELNVNALELDDSALYLCASSFAGGLYEQYFGPGTRLTVT.

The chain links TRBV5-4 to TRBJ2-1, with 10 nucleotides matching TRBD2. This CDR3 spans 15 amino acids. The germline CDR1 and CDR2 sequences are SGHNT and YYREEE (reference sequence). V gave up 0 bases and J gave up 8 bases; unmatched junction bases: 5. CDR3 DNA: TGTGCCAGCAGCTTGGCGCTAGCGGGAGTACATGAGCAGTTCTTC. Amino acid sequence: CASSLALAGVHEQFF.

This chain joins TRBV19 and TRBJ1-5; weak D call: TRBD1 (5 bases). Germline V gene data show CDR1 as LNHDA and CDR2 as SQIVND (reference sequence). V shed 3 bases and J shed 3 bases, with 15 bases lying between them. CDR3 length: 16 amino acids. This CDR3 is CASSIRQTFNNQPQHF. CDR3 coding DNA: TGTGCCAGTAGTATCAGACAGACCTTTAACAATCAGCCCCAGCATTTT. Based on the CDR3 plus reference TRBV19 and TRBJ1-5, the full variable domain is DGGITQSPKYLFRKEGQNVTLSCEQNLNHDAMYWYRQDPGQGLRLIYYSQIVNDFQKGDIAEGYSVSREKKESFPLTVTSAQKNPTAFYLCASSIRQTFNNQPQHFGDGTRLSIL.

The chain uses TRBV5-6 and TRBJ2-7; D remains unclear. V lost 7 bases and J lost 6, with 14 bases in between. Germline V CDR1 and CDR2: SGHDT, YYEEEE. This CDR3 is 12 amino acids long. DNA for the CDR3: TGTGCCAGCGAACTCCCCCCAGGCGAGCAGTACTTC. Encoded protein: CASELPPGEQYF.

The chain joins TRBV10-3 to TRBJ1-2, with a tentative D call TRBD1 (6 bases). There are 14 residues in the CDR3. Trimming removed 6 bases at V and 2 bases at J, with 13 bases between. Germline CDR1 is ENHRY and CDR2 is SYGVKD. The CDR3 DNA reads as TGTGCCATCAGCCCCCAACAGGGCAACTATGGCTACACCTTC. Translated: CAISPQQGNYGYTF.

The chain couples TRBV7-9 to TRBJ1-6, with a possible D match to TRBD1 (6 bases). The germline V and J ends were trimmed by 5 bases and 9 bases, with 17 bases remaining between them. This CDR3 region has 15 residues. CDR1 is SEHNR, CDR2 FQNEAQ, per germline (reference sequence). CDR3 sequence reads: CASSPPGADTSPLHF. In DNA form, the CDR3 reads TGTGCCAGCAGCCCCCCGGGGGCCGATACTTCACCCCTCCACTTT.

DNA for the CDR3: TGTGCCAGCAGCTTAAGGCCTGGGACGACCCAGTACTTC. Protein: CASSLRPGTTQYF. This rearrangement joins TRBV7-6 to TRBJ2-5; D assignment may be TRBD1 or TRBD2 (5 bases each). Germline CDR1 SGHVS, CDR2 FNYEAQ. V gave up 2 bases and J gave up 7 bases, with 11 bases separating them. The CDR3 contains 13 residues.

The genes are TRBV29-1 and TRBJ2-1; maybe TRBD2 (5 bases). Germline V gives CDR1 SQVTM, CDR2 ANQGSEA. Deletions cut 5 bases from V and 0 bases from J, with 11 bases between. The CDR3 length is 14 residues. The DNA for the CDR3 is TGCAGCGTTCCCACTAGGAGCTCCTACAATGAGCAGTTCTTC. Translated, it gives CSVPTRSSYNEQFF.

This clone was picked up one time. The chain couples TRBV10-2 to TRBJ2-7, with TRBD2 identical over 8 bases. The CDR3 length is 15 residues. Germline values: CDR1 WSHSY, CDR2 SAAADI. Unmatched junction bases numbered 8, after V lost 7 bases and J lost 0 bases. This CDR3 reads CASNIAGQSSYEQYF. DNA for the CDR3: TGCGCCAGCAACATAGCGGGGCAGAGCTCCTACGAGCAGTACTTC.

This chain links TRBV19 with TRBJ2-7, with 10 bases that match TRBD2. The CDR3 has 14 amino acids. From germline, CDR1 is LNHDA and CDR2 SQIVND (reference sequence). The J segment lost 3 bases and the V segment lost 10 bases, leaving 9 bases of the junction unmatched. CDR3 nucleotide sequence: TGTGCCACCTCCAGGACTAGCGGAGTCTACGAGCAGTACTTC. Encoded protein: CATSRTSGVYEQYF.

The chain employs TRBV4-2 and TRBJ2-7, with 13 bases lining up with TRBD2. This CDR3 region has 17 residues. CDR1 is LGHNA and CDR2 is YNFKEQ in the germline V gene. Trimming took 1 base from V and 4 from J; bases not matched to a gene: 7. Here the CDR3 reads CASSQGVGLAGVYEQYF. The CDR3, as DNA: TGTGCCAGCAGCCAAGGGGTTGGACTAGCGGGAGTGTACGAGCAGTACTTC.

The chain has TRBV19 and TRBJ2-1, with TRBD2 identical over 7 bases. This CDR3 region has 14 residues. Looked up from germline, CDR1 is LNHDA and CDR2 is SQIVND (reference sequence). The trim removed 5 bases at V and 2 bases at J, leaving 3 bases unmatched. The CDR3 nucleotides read TGTGCCAGTAGTGCGGGAGTGCCCTACAATGAGCAGTTCTTC. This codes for CASSAGVPYNEQFF.

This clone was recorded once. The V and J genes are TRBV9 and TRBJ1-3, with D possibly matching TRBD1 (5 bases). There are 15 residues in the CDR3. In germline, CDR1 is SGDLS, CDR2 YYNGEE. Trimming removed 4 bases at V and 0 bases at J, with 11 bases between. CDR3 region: CASSPGVFSGNTIYF. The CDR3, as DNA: TGTGCCAGCAGCCCGGGGGTATTCTCTGGAAACACCATATATTTT.